Described below is a single T cell receptor beta chain sequence and its context. Its antigen remains unknown. Germline CDR1 and CDR2: SEHNR and FQNEAQ (reference sequence). The CDR3 length is 16 residues. Unmatched junction bases numbered 9, after V lost 5 bases and J lost 0 bases. The study ran its PCR with 60 Vbeta and 13 Jbeta primers. Clones were sequenced by immunoSEQ multiplex PCR, and TCRdb holds only the in-frame ones, with some missing. Here the sample spans 180,000 or so clones, 75% to 85% being singletons. This sample is drawn from a study of cytomegalovirus exposure and HLA in healthy donors. Whole-study results and caveats: Most of the CMV-associated TCR beta chains (in a later analysis) appeared to be HLA-restricted. Sequencing depth across donors, presence/absence analyses assumed, was roughly uniform. It was shown in a later analysis that HLA-associated TCR beta chains were more clonally expanded than other, equally common chains. In an earlier analysis, about 87% or about 30%: the productive usage of most TCR beta V segments.

This sequence originates from a woman in her twenties or thirties in good health and CMV-seropositive. The sequenced sample was PBMCs. The chain links TRBV7-9 to TRBJ1-2; 7 bases fit TRBD1. The CDR3 reads CASSPGTAPANYGYTF. CDR3 nucleotide sequence: TGTGCCAGCAGCCCCGGGACAGCGCCAGCTAACTATGGCTACACCTTC.